This T cell receptor (beta chain) was sequenced in a study of early T cells in non-severe SARS-CoV-2 infection. In its sample, this clonotype was seen many times. Its specificity is not known. The junction differs from germline at one of its ends, possibly a read error. In germline, CDR1 is SSHAT, CDR2 FNYEAQ (reference sequence). This CDR3 has 16 amino acids. Attached unique molecular identifiers marked individual cDNA molecules. TCRdb reanalysed the 5' RACE reads using MiXCR and keeps one entry per CDR3 protein. The repertoire holds around 50,000 distinct CDR3 sequences, with about 12% as singletons. Notes on the study in general: Lookups in VDJdb leaned toward anti-spike CD8 responses and missed private and CD4 specificities.

The sample was whole blood. This chain uses TRBV7-7 with TRBJ2-1; 7 positions agree with TRBD2. This sequence originates from an adult who was a healthcare worker with PCR-confirmed SARS-CoV-2 infection or an uninfected control (not recorded which). The DNA of the CDR3 is TGTGCTAGCAGCTTGGCAACGGGAGGCTACTATGGGGAGCAGTTCTTC. Residues: CASSLATGGYYGEQFF.